Each of the 24 T cell receptor beta chains below was sequenced from the same sample in a study of PD-1 blockade in mismatch repair-deficient tumors. Libraries were prepared by immunoSEQ multiplex PCR; TCRdb keeps only in-frame clonotypes and omits some of them. The sample holds tens of thousands of clones; more than 65% are singletons and the top ten take roughly 2.5%. The material was peripheral blood, obtained 12 weeks after starting pembrolizumab. Receptor source: an adult with mismatch repair-deficient cancer.

The rearrangement joins TRBV6-1 to TRBJ1-5; weak D call: TRBD1 (5 bases). Trimming stripped 10 bases from V and 0 bases from J, with 16 bases between. The length of the CDR3 is 15 residues. Germline values: CDR1 MNHNS, CDR2 SASEGT. The CDR3 nucleotides read TGTGCCACCCTCGGGGGGGAGCTTAGCAATCAGCCCCAGCATTTT. It translates to CATLGGELSNQPQHF.

This clone was seen once. The rearrangement joins TRBV11-3 to TRBJ2-2, with D unclear. V lost 6 bases to trimming and J lost 7 bases, with 15 bases between them. Germline CDR1 reads SGHNT; CDR2 reads YENEEA. There are 14 residues in the CDR3. In nucleotides, the CDR3 is TGTGCCAGCAGTCCCCGGAGTTCCGGCGGGGAGCTGTTTTTT. Amino acid sequence: CASSPRSSGGELFF.

This chain joins TRBV2 and TRBJ2-7; 7 nucleotides align to TRBD1. J was trimmed by 0 bases and V by 6 bases; bases with no gene match: 5. The CDR3 runs 14 residues. The germline gives CDR1 SNHLY, CDR2 FYNNEI. The CDR3 nucleotides are TGTGCCAGCAGGGCGGACAGGAACTCCTACGAGCAGTACTTC. Residues: CASRADRNSYEQYF.

V and J are TRBV11-2 and TRBJ1-2; 8 bases are shared with TRBD1. V lost 4 bases to trimming and J lost 0 bases; unmatched junction nucleotides: 10. The CDR3 has 17 amino acids. Germline assignment: CDR1 SGHAT and CDR2 FQNNGV. This chain's CDR3 is CASSSLRQGMTNYGYTF. In nucleotides, the CDR3 is TGTGCCAGCAGCTCCTTAAGACAGGGGATGACTAACTATGGCTACACCTTC.

The V gene is TRBV15, the J gene TRBJ2-5; 12 bases agree with TRBD2. This CDR3 region has 16 residues. After removal of 0 bases from V and 3 bases from J, the junction contained 2 bases not matched to a gene. Germline V gene data show CDR1 as LNHNV and CDR2 as YYDKDF (reference sequence). The CDR3 reads CATSRDLAGGEETQYF. In nucleotides, the CDR3 is TGTGCCACCAGCAGAGATCTAGCGGGAGGGGAAGAGACCCAGTACTTC. Full variable domain (missing parts from reference TRBV15 and TRBJ2-5): DAMVIQNPRYQVTQFGKPVTLSCSQTLNHNVMYWYQQKSSQAPKLLFHYYDKDFNNEADTPDNFQSRRPNTSFCFLDIRSPGLGDTAMYLCATSRDLAGGEETQYFGPGTRLLVL.

This chain uses TRBV6-5 with TRBJ1-1, with D tentatively TRBD1 (5 bases). The CDR3 covers 14 residues. V lost 2 bases and J 5 bases, leaving 12 bases between the germline ends. Germline V lookup: CDR1 MNHEY, CDR2 SVGAGI. The CDR3 region is CASSYRGGGTEAFF. The CDR3 nucleotides read TGTGCCAGCAGTTACCGGGGTGGGGGGACTGAAGCTTTCTTT.

The genes are TRBV28 and TRBJ2-3, with D uncertain. V was trimmed by 10 bases and J by 1 base, leaving 9 bases between them. This CDR3 spans 12 amino acids. Germline lookup yields CDR1 MDHEN and CDR2 SYDVKM. CDR3: CATRSGTDTQYF. DNA for the CDR3: TGTGCCACCCGAAGCGGCACAGATACGCAGTATTTT.

At least ten counts were recorded for this clone. Relative to the germline gene, one junction end is altered; a read error may explain this. The gene calls are TRBV28 and TRBJ1-5, with 7 bases identical to TRBD1. The germline V gene encodes CDR1 MDHEN and CDR2 SYDVKM. The CDR3 has 13 residues. CDR3 region: CASSWDSNQPQHF. DNA for the CDR3: TGTGCCAGCAGTTGGGACAGCAACCAGCCCCAGCATTTT.

The rearrangement links TRBV27 to TRBJ2-6; D is perhaps TRBD1 or TRBD2 (5 bases each). V lost 5 bases, J lost 0 bases, and 14 bases lay in between. This CDR3 is built from 17 residues. Looked up from germline, CDR1 is MNHEY and CDR2 is SMNVEV (reference sequence). The chain's CDR3 is CASSDLRGTSGANVLTF. The CDR3 DNA follows: TGTGCCAGCAGTGACCTTCGTGGGACCTCTGGGGCCAACGTCCTGACTTTC.

The genes are TRBV7-9 and TRBJ2-1; the match to TRBD2 covers 9 bases. The CDR3 covers 16 residues. In germline, CDR1 is SEHNR, CDR2 FQNEAQ (reference sequence). V was pared by 1 base and J by 4 bases, with 5 bases of the junction left unmatched. Here the CDR3 reads CASSLVLAGPYNEQFF. For the CDR3, the DNA is TGTGCCAGCAGCTTAGTTCTAGCGGGACCTTACAATGAGCAGTTCTTC.

The chain combines TRBV11-2 with TRBJ1-3; no reliable D call. Trimming cost V 0 bases and J 0 bases, with 6 bases left between them. The CDR3 has 15 amino acids. Per germline, CDR1 SGHAT and CDR2 FQNNGV. CDR3 loop: CASSLESYSGNTIYF. The CDR3 nucleotides read TGTGCCAGCAGCTTAGAGAGTTACTCTGGAAACACCATATATTTT.

This rearrangement joins TRBV7-2 to TRBJ2-7; D is undetermined. The germline CDR1 and CDR2 sequences are SGHTA and FQGNSA. The CDR3 is made up of 12 amino acids. V was cut by 4 bases and J by 1 base, with 5 bases left in between. The CDR3 here is CASSSSSYEQYF. DNA for the CDR3: TGTGCCAGCAGCTCCTCATCCTACGAGCAGTACTTC.

The rearrangement uses TRBV7-9 and TRBJ1-5; no reliable D call. The length of the CDR3 is 15 residues. CDR1 and CDR2 (germline): SEHNR, FQNEAQ (reference sequence). V was clipped by 2 bases and J by 0 bases, with 8 bases between them. The chain's CDR3 is CASSLRGYSNQPQHF. The CDR3 region has the DNA TGTGCCAGCAGCTTACGGGGTTATAGCAATCAGCCCCAGCATTTT.

This clone was counted between two and nine times. The chain recombines TRBV5-1 with TRBJ2-4; 8 bases map to TRBD1. V shed 2 bases and J 6 bases; nucleotides not matched to a gene: 7. The V gene's germline CDR1 is SGHRS and CDR2 YFSETQ. The CDR3 contains 15 residues. The CDR3 reads CASSFGQGEGNIQYF. The CDR3, as DNA: TGCGCCAGCAGCTTTGGACAGGGTGAGGGAAACATTCAGTACTTC.

The sample holds one count of this clone. This rearrangement joins TRBV18 to TRBJ1-2; a possible D gene is TRBD1 (5 bases). V was shortened by 4 bases and J by 3 bases, with 12 bases between the two germline ends. Germline CDR1 is KGHSH and CDR2 is LQKENI. The CDR3 extends over 14 amino acids. The CDR3 protein is CASSQPGRDYGYTF. CDR3 DNA sequence: TGTGCCAGCTCACAACCAGGGAGAGACTATGGCTACACCTTC. The full variable domain, rest sourced from reference TRBV18 and TRBJ1-2, is NAGVMQNPRHLVRRRGQEARLRCSPMKGHSHVYWYRQLPEEGLKFMVYLQKENIIDESGMPKERFSAEFPKEGPSILRIQQVVRGDSAAYFCASSQPGRDYGYTFGSGTRLTVV.

This CDR3 is CASSGQLAGRGETQYF. The CDR3 nucleotides read TGTGCCAGCAGCGGCCAACTAGCGGGGCGGGGAGAGACCCAGTACTTC. The gene calls are TRBV11-2 and TRBJ2-5; 10 nucleotides match TRBD2. This CDR3 is built from 16 residues. The V gene end was trimmed by 5 bases and the J gene end by 4 bases; junction bases not matched to a gene: 10. CDR1 is SGHAT and CDR2 is FQNNGV in the germline V gene.

The V call is TRBV19, the J call TRBJ1-1; 7 bases fit TRBD1. Germline lookup yields CDR1 LNHDA and CDR2 SQIVND (reference sequence). This CDR3 spans 16 amino acids. Trimming cost V 4 bases and J 0 bases; bases outside gene matches: 8. CDR3 in DNA: TGTGCCAGTAGTACAACACAGGGGACCCTGAACACTGAAGCTTTCTTT. It is translated as CASSTTQGTLNTEAFF.

This rearrangement joins TRBV4-3 to TRBJ2-4; TRBD1 might be the D (5 bases). This CDR3 is 15 amino acids long. Trimming removed 2 bases from V and 1 base from J, with 9 bases in between. The germline V gene has CDR1 LGHNA and CDR2 YSLEER. The CDR3 region has the DNA TGCGCCAGCAGCCAAACCAGGGTCGCCAAAAACATTCAGTACTTC. It encodes CASSQTRVAKNIQYF.

The sample holds one count of this clone. The chain uses TRBV4-1 and TRBJ2-7; 7 positions match TRBD1. Trimming removed 2 bases from V and 4 bases from J; junction bases left unmatched: 8. The CDR3 covers 15 residues. Germline CDR1 and CDR2: MGHRA and YSYEKL. The CDR3 DNA is TGCGCCAGCAGCCAATTAATAGGCAGGGGGTACGAGCAGTACTTC. Encoded protein: CASSQLIGRGYEQYF.

The J gene is TRBJ2-1, the V gene TRBV4-2; 10 nucleotides agree with TRBD2. This CDR3 spans 16 amino acids. CDR1 and CDR2 (germline): LGHNA, YNFKEQ. Trimming cost V 3 bases and J 8 bases; bases outside gene matches: 10. CDR3 coding DNA: TGTGCCAGCAGCCACGGGGCTAGCGGGAGTTTACATGAGCAGTTCTTC. This sequence encodes CASSHGASGSLHEQFF.

The rearrangement links TRBV30 to TRBJ2-7; 10 bases agree with TRBD1. V gave up 3 bases and J gave up 6 bases; unmatched junction bases: 20. This CDR3 comprises 18 residues. Germline CDR1 and CDR2: GTSNPN and SVGIG (reference sequence). This chain's CDR3 is CAWSPIGPPGQGGTEQYF. The CDR3 region has the DNA TGTGCCTGGAGCCCTATCGGGCCCCCCGGACAGGGGGGTACCGAGCAGTACTTC.

The chain has TRBV4-1 and TRBJ2-4; tentatively, D is TRBD1 (5 bases). The CDR3 is 14 residues long. Per the germline V gene, CDR1 is MGHRA and CDR2 is YSYEKL. The V and J ends lost 3 bases and 3 bases respectively, with 9 bases between them. The DNA of the CDR3 is TGCGCCAGCAGCCACAGGGTTGGCAAAAACATTCAGTACTTC. It translates to CASSHRVGKNIQYF.

This chain connects TRBV5-4 to TRBJ2-7; D perhaps matches TRBD2 (5 bases). The V end was cut by 5 bases, the J end by 2 bases, with 14 bases between. The CDR3 covers 14 residues. Germline CDR1 SGHNT, CDR2 YYREEE (reference sequence). The CDR3 nucleotides are TGTGCCAGCAGGGACGTCGGGGTACCCTACGAGCAGTACTTC. This codes for CASRDVGVPYEQYF.

The chain uses TRBV11-3 and TRBJ2-1; D uncertain. The CDR3 spans 14 residues. V lost 4 bases to trimming and J lost 5 bases, with 12 bases between them. The germline V gene encodes CDR1 SGHNT and CDR2 YENEEA. The chain's CDR3 is CASSSRTVNNEQFF. DNA of the CDR3: TGTGCCAGCAGCTCCCGGACCGTAAACAATGAGCAGTTCTTC.